This TCR beta chain was sequenced during a study of CD8 T cells in ankylosing spondylitis. Whole-study findings and limits: A TCR beta motif made of 7 to 9 highly homologous variants seemed typical of ankylosing spondylitis blood. Reported data indicate significant enrichment of disease-linked clones within matched ankylosing spondylitis synovial fluid. Certain motif variants had earlier appeared in reactive arthritis synovial fluid and blood.

The CDR3 contains 14 residues. Per the germline V gene, CDR1 is GTSNPN and CDR2 is SVGIG (reference sequence). Trimming took 1 base from V and 1 from J, leaving 8 bases between them. Regarding this clonotype: As yet, its antigen is unknown.

Quantitative 5'-RACE with molecular barcodes generated TCR beta libraries. TCRdb re-called the 5' RACE reads with MiXCR, one entry per CDR3 protein. The sample contains about 700,000 distinct CDR3 sequences, around a fifth of which appear only once. This chain connects TRBV30 to TRBJ1-3; no definite D call. The receptor was isolated from a male donor with ankylosing spondylitis. Sequencing used blood, either unsorted or a sorted T cell fraction (not recorded which). The CDR3 spells CAWSAGFSGNTIYF. The DNA of the CDR3 is TGTGCCTGGAGTGCTGGGTTTTCTGGAAACACCATATATTTT.